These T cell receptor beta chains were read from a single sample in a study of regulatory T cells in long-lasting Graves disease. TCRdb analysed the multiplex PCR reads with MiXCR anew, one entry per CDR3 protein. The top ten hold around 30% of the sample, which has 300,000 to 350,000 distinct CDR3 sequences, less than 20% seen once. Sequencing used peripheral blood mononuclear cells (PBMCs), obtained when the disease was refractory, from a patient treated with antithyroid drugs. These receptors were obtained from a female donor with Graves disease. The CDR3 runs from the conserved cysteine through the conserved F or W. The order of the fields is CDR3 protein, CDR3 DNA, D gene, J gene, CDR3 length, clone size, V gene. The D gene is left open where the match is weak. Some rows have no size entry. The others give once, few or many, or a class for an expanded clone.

cdr3_aa: CASSFITGPLAYEQYF
cdr3_nt: TGTGCCAGCAGCTTTATAACAGGGCCTTTGGCCTACGAGCAGTACTTC
d_call: -
j_call: TRBJ2-7
cdr3_length: 16
clone_size: few
v_call: TRBV7-9

cdr3_aa: CASSLAYGGTASNYGYTF
cdr3_nt: TGTGCCAGCAGCTTAGCGTACGGCGGGACAGCCTCTAACTATGGCTACACCTTC
d_call: TRBD1
j_call: TRBJ1-2
cdr3_length: 18
clone_size: many
v_call: TRBV7-2

cdr3_aa: CASRVIPTGNTIYF
cdr3_nt: TGTGCCAGCAGGGTAATCCCCACTGGAAACACCATATATTTT
d_call: -
j_call: TRBJ1-3
cdr3_length: 14
clone_size: -
v_call: TRBV7-2

cdr3_aa: CASSYSTGKGKAFF
cdr3_nt: TGTGCCAGCAGTTACTCGACGGGGAAGGGGAAAGCTTTCTTT
d_call: -
j_call: TRBJ1-1
cdr3_length: 14
clone_size: few
v_call: TRBV6-5

cdr3_aa: CATSTAGTDRGELFF
cdr3_nt: TGTGCCACCTCGACAGCGGGAACGGATCGTGGGGAGCTGTTTTTT
d_call: TRBD2
j_call: TRBJ2-2
cdr3_length: 15
clone_size: -
v_call: TRBV12-3/TRBV12-4

cdr3_aa: CASSFLAGQETQYF
cdr3_nt: TGTGCCAGCAGCTTCCTAGCGGGACAAGAGACCCAGTACTTC
d_call: TRBD2
j_call: TRBJ2-5
cdr3_length: 14
clone_size: few
v_call: TRBV7-9

cdr3_aa: CSASRSYEQYF
cdr3_nt: TGCAGTGCTTCCAGATCCTACGAGCAGTACTTC
d_call: -
j_call: TRBJ2-7
cdr3_length: 11
clone_size: few
v_call: TRBV20-1

cdr3_aa: CAISESNPAGGRYGYTF
cdr3_nt: TGTGCCATCAGTGAGTCGAACCCGGCAGGGGGCCGCTATGGCTACACCTTC
d_call: TRBD1
j_call: TRBJ1-2
cdr3_length: 17
clone_size: -
v_call: TRBV10-3

cdr3_aa: CASSLSGSAGRGGYTF
cdr3_nt: TGTGCCAGCAGTTTATCCGGCTCGGCGGGCCGCGGGGGCTACACCTTC
d_call: -
j_call: TRBJ1-2
cdr3_length: 16
clone_size: many
v_call: TRBV12-3/TRBV12-4

cdr3_aa: CASSLGLLRDRGNTIYF
cdr3_nt: TGTGCCAGCAGCTTAGGCCTGCTCCGGGACAGAGGAAACACCATATATTTT
d_call: TRBD1
j_call: TRBJ1-3
cdr3_length: 17
clone_size: -
v_call: TRBV7-9

cdr3_aa: CAWTGANQETQYF
cdr3_nt: TGTGCCTGGACAGGGGCAAACCAAGAGACCCAGTACTTC
d_call: -
j_call: TRBJ2-5
cdr3_length: 13
clone_size: -
v_call: TRBV30

cdr3_aa: CAWGSRNTGELFF
cdr3_nt: TGTGCCTGGGGAAGCCGGAACACCGGGGAGCTGTTTTTT
d_call: -
j_call: TRBJ2-2
cdr3_length: 13
clone_size: -
v_call: TRBV30

cdr3_aa: CASSLDQGTNTGELFF
cdr3_nt: TGCGCCAGCAGCTTGGACCAGGGGACGAACACCGGGGAGCTGTTTTTT
d_call: -
j_call: TRBJ2-2
cdr3_length: 16
clone_size: few
v_call: TRBV5-1